This TCR beta chain was identified in a study of read filtering for tumor transcriptome and immune sequencing. Germline loops: CDR1 DFQATT, CDR2 SNEGSKA (reference sequence). Trimming took off 5 bases at V and 3 bases at J, with 23 bases between the two ends. CDR3 length: 16 amino acids. This library used roughly 400 ng RNA and molecular barcoded adaptors spanning alpha/delta and beta/gamma chains. TCRdb ran MiXCR on the reads and lists one entry per CDR3 protein. The sample includes about 57,000 distinct CDR3 sequences, roughly 13% of them seen just once. This clonotype was picked up many times. This receptor was taken from a donor over 35 with multiple myeloma. Sequences were obtained from a population of CD138-negative cells sorted from bone marrow. The chain employs TRBV20-1 and TRBJ2-7; D not certain. CDR3 protein: CSARPYLGGIHYEQYF. DNA for the CDR3: TGCAGTGCTCGCCCGTACTTGGGCGGAATCCACTACGAGCAGTACTTC.